The sample holds many counts of the clone carrying this TCR beta chain. This specimen belongs to a study of neurological immune-mediated disorders. Synthesis of cDNA was carried out by template-switch 5'RACE. The reaction used 10-nucleotide random UMIs. TCRdb processed the 5' RACE reads anew with MiXCR; each CDR3 protein has one entry. The sample lists 75,000 to 85,000 distinct CDR3 sequences; 15% to 20% were seen once. Input material: PBMCs. The source is a woman in her 40s in good health.

The CDR3 region is CASSYGPKNPMNTEAFF. CDR3 bases: TGTGCCAGCAGTTACGGACCGAAAAACCCCATGAACACTGAAGCTTTCTTT. This sequence joins TRBV6-2 or TRBV6-3 and TRBJ1-1; no reliable D call. Germline CDR1 and CDR2: MNHEY and SVGEGT. Between the trimmed V and J ends, which lost 2 bases and 0 bases, there was a span of 16 bases. CDR3 length: 17 amino acids.